A selection of T cell receptor beta chains follows, all from one sample in a study of blood T cell repertoires in COVID-19. Assay: immunoSEQ multiplex PCR; the TCRdb copy retains only in-frame clones and omits some. The repertoire consists of over 120,000 clones, with around 87% occurring once and the leading ten covering less than 45%. Specimen: peripheral blood. These receptors originate from a man aged 45-65 years who had recovered from COVID-19. Both conserved end residues are part of each CDR3. A D gene is named only where the DNA matches it firmly. Rows may omit the clone size; those that give it use once, few, many or a size class.

D: -
size: -
V: TRBV15
J: TRBJ1-4
DNA: TGTGCCACCAGCAGAGTAGGAGGGGATGAAAAACTGTTTTTT
CDR3: CATSRVGGDEKLFF

D: -
size: -
V: TRBV7-2
J: TRBJ2-1
DNA: TGTGCCAGCAGCCCTTCTAGTGGTTCCTACAATGAGCAGTTCTTC
CDR3: CASSPSSGSYNEQFF

D: TRBD2
size: -
V: TRBV6-4
J: TRBJ2-3
DNA: TGTGCCAGCAGTGACTCGGCTAGCGGGGGGGCAGATACGCAGTATTTT
CDR3: CASSDSASGGADTQYF

D: -
size: -
V: TRBV5-6
J: TRBJ2-3
DNA: TGTGCCAGCAGCTTGGGTCAGGGAAGGGGAAATACGCAGTATTTT
CDR3: CASSLGQGRGNTQYF

D: TRBD1
size: -
V: TRBV6-1
J: TRBJ1-2
DNA: TGTGCCAGCAGTGAAGGACAGGGGGGTCTCTATGGCTACACCTTC
CDR3: CASSEGQGGLYGYTF

D: TRBD1
size: -
V: TRBV11-2
J: TRBJ2-7
DNA: TGTGCCAGCAGCCTTGGGACAGCGAACTCCTACGAGCAGTACTTC
CDR3: CASSLGTANSYEQYF

D: TRBD1
size: -
V: TRBV10-2
J: TRBJ1-3
DNA: TGCGCCAGCAGTTCCGGGACAGGTGTGCGGGGCTTATATTTT
CDR3: CASSSGTGVRGLYF

D: TRBD1
size: -
V: TRBV5-5
J: TRBJ1-4
DNA: TGTGCCAGCAGCTCGCCAACAGGGGGGAGTAGTGAAAAACTGTTTTTT
CDR3: CASSSPTGGSSEKLFF

D: TRBD1
size: -
V: TRBV5-4
J: TRBJ2-1
DNA: TGTGCCAGCAGCTTGGGCGGGACAGGGAAAGATGAGCAGTTCTTC
CDR3: CASSLGGTGKDEQFF

D: -
size: -
V: TRBV7-8
J: TRBJ1-1
DNA: TGTGCCAGCAGCTTAGGGGGGCGAATGGCTGAAGCTTTCTTT
CDR3: CASSLGGRMAEAFF

D: -
size: -
V: TRBV11-2
J: TRBJ1-3
DNA: TGTGCCAGCAACCGGTGGGGGGGGGACGGAAACACCATATATTTT
CDR3: CASNRWGGDGNTIYF

D: -
size: -
V: TRBV5-5
J: TRBJ1-1
DNA: TGTGCCAGCAGCTGGTCACCGGGACAGAACACTGAAGCTTTCTTT
CDR3: CASSWSPGQNTEAFF

D: TRBD2
size: -
V: TRBV9
J: TRBJ2-1
DNA: TGTGCCAGCAGCGTAGCAGCGGGGGTGGGTCAGGAGCAGTTCTTC
CDR3: CASSVAAGVGQEQFF

D: -
size: -
V: TRBV5-5
J: TRBJ2-3
DNA: TGTGCCAGCAGCCTAGGAGCGTCAGATACGCAGTATTTT
CDR3: CASSLGASDTQYF

D: TRBD2
size: -
V: TRBV5-1
J: TRBJ2-5
DNA: TGCGCCAGCAGCAGGACTAGCGGGGGGGCGGTACAAGAGACCCAGTACTTC
CDR3: CASSRTSGGAVQETQYF

D: -
size: -
V: TRBV19
J: TRBJ2-2
DNA: TGTGCCAGTAGTATAGAGACACAGAGAATCACCGGGGAGCTGTTTTTT
CDR3: CASSIETQRITGELFF

D: TRBD1
size: -
V: TRBV13
J: TRBJ1-1
DNA: TGTGCCAGTAACCGCTGGGCTCGCGTCCCGGACAGGGAAATGAACACTGAAGCTTTCTTT
CDR3: CASNRWARVPDREMNTEAFF

D: TRBD1
size: -
V: TRBV12-5
J: TRBJ1-2
DNA: TGTGCTAGTGGTCTCGGGACAGGGGGCAATGGCTACACCTTC
CDR3: CASGLGTGGNGYTF

D: -
size: -
V: TRBV11-3
J: TRBJ1-1
DNA: TGTGCCAGCAGCTTTCCCTGGGCAGGGCTGACTGAAGCTTTCTTT
CDR3: CASSFPWAGLTEAFF

D: -
size: -
V: TRBV5-6
J: TRBJ1-5
DNA: TGTGCCAGCAGCTACCAGTCCCGGGGCAATCAGCCCCAGCATTTT
CDR3: CASSYQSRGNQPQHF

D: -
size: few
V: TRBV5-5
J: TRBJ2-7
DNA: TGTGCCAGCAGCTTTGGGGACACCTTCTACGAGCAGTACTTC
CDR3: CASSFGDTFYEQYF

D: -
size: -
V: TRBV12-3/TRBV12-4
J: TRBJ1-2
DNA: TGTGCCAGCAGTTTACGGGGCTATGGCTACACCTTC
CDR3: CASSLRGYGYTF

D: -
size: -
V: TRBV19
J: TRBJ1-2
DNA: TGTGCCAGTACCACCACGGACAGTTTACCCTATGGCTACACCTTC
CDR3: CASTTTDSLPYGYTF

D: -
size: -
V: TRBV7-2
J: TRBJ2-7
DNA: TGTGCCAGCAGCTCGATCAACGGGGGATACGAGCAGTACTTC
CDR3: CASSSINGGYEQYF

D: -
size: -
V: TRBV7-2
J: TRBJ1-5
DNA: TGTGCCAGCAGCACTTACGGGGGTCTGGAGCAGCCCCAGCATTTT
CDR3: CASSTYGGLEQPQHF

D: -
size: -
V: TRBV5-6
J: TRBJ1-1
DNA: TGTGCCAGCAGCTTGGGGTCGGCTGAAGCTTTCTTT
CDR3: CASSLGSAEAFF

D: -
size: -
V: TRBV2
J: TRBJ2-7
DNA: TGTGCCAGCAGAATTTCTACCTACGAGCAGTACTTC
CDR3: CASRISTYEQYF

D: -
size: -
V: TRBV4-1
J: TRBJ2-6
DNA: TGCGCCAGCAGCCAAGAGGGCACCTCTGGGGCCAACGTCCTGACTTTC
CDR3: CASSQEGTSGANVLTF